Reported below is one TCR beta chain. This specimen comes from a study of blood T cell repertoires in COVID-19. About the research overall: Sites across the United States, Italy and Spain contributed samples from acute and convalescent COVID-19. In each case, the material was cDNA or gDNA derived from T cells, B-cell-depleted T cells, or PBMCs.

Assay used: immunoSEQ multiplex PCR; TCRdb lists only in-frame clones, some missing. Here the sample spans 140,000 to 150,000 clones, around nine tenths being singletons. This CDR3 region has 16 residues. Trimming removed 0 bases from V and 1 base from J; junction bases left unmatched: 3. Looked up from germline, CDR1 is SGHKS and CDR2 is YYEKEE (reference sequence). Sequencing was done on a sample of peripheral blood. V and J are TRBV5-5 and TRBJ2-2; TRBD1 matches 7 bases. This sequence originates from a woman aged 50 to 60 with active or convalescent COVID-19. This chain's CDR3 is CASSLEGQRNTGELFF. The CDR3 DNA follows: TGTGCCAGCAGCTTGGAGGGACAGAGGAACACCGGGGAGCTGTTTTTT.